This T cell receptor beta chain was obtained from a study of Graves' ophthalmopathy and Graves' hyperthyroidism. The overall study: Pretreatment peripheral blood was obtained at initial diagnosis. Whole-study findings and limits: Appearing in blood as well were most expanded thyroid clonotypes above 0.001 frequency.

Amplification targeted the TCR beta CDR3 regions, with RNA transcripts as the source material. Following a first-round RT-PCR that used HTBI primers, a second-round multiplex PCR was carried out. Using its own MiXCR run on the multiplex PCR reads, TCRdb lists one record per CDR3 protein. The sample yields tens of thousands of distinct CDR3 sequences, approximately 50% seen once. Moderate-to-severe activity, CAS ≥3, NOSPECS ≥4 and duration under 3 months were recorded for donors with ophthalmopathy. Clinical symptoms and serum thyroxine were used for diagnosis; TRAb, thyroid ultrasound and orbital computed tomography were also relied on. The CDR3 spans 13 residues. V was clipped by 2 bases and J by 1 base, with 5 bases between them. The germline V gene has CDR1 MRHNA and CDR2 SNTAGT. Points on this clonotype: Its cognate antigen is unknown.

The origin of this receptor is an adult woman with Graves' ophthalmopathy. The sample was peripheral blood. The chain uses TRBV6-4 and TRBJ1-1; a possible D gene is TRBD1 (5 bases). The CDR3 DNA sequence: TGTGCCAGCAGTGACCAGGGGAACACTGAAGCTTTCTTT. Encoded protein: CASSDQGNTEAFF.